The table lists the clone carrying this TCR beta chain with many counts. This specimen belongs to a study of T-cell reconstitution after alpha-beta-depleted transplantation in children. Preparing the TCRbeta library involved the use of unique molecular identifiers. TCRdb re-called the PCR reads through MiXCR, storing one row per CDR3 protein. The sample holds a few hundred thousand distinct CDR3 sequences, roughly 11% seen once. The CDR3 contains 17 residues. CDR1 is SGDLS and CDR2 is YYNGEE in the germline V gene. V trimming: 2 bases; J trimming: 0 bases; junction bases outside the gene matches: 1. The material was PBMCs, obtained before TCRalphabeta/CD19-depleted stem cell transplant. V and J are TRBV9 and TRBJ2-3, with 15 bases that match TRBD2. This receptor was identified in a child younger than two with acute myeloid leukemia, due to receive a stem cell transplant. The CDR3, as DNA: TGTGCCAGCAGCGTGGGACTAGCGGGGGGTAGCACAGATACGCAGTATTTT. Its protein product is CASSVGLAGGSTDTQYF.